This entry describes one T cell receptor (beta chain). Its target is not known. V gave up 4 bases and J gave up 8 bases, with 16 bases separating them. This CDR3 region has 13 residues. CDR1 and CDR2 (germline): SGHRS, YFSETQ. The record originates from a study of PD-1 blockade in classical Hodgkin lymphoma. Following autologous stem cell transplantation, relapse occurred in every patient, and exposure to brentuximab vedotin varied. Regarding the study as a whole: Patients with a complete response exhibited baseline diversity comparable to newly diagnosed patients.

Only in-frame clones appear in the TCRdb table, and some are missing; sequencing was by immunoSEQ multiplex PCR. Among 66,000 or so clones listed, roughly two thirds were seen once. The specimen comprised peripheral blood mononuclear cells (PBMCs), sampled before the second cycle of nivolumab. The clonotype comes from a human donor with classical Hodgkin lymphoma. The V call is TRBV5-1, the J call TRBJ2-7; D unresolved. The CDR3 nucleotides read TGCGCCAGCAGCGCCTCCCCCTCTTCCAAGCAGTACTTC. It specifies CASSASPSSKQYF.